This paragraph reports one T cell receptor beta chain. Its matching antigen is unknown. Extraction yielded at least 5 micrograms of total RNA per sample. The data were obtained in a study of blood T cells in healthy people across ages. A sample-barcoded 5' primer and a J-beta primer mix were used in a second PCR of about 7 to 12 cycles. Tags on each cDNA molecule came from a template-switch adaptor with 12 random nucleotides. Each single sample gave us at least 2.5 million CDR3-containing paired-end reads. MiXCR, applied by TCRdb to the 5' RACE reads, yields one record per CDR3 protein. Counted here are about 1.6 million distinct CDR3 sequences, about 35% occurring once; the ten biggest clones make up 11%. V was clipped by 5 bases and J by 0 bases; unmatched bases: 6. CDR1 is SGHVS, CDR2 FNYEAQ, per germline. The length of the CDR3 is 16 residues. Study findings and constraints: It was the long-lived donors that had more naive CD4+ cells and higher diversity than aged donors.

What was sequenced was blood. The sequence came from a woman aged 25 to 45 in good health. The chain joins TRBV7-6 to TRBJ2-3, with 9 bases identical to TRBD1. CDR3 nucleotides: TGTGCCAGCAGCACCGACAGGGGGGGTAGCACAGATACGCAGTATTTT. It yields the protein CASSTDRGGSTDTQYF.